The 27 T cell receptor beta chains reported below all come from one sample, sequenced in a study of T-cell reconstitution after alpha-beta-depleted transplantation in children. Unique molecular identifiers featured in how the TCRbeta library was prepared. Each CDR3 protein is one row after TCRdb ran MiXCR on the PCR reads. This table holds around 200,000 distinct CDR3 sequences, about 6.4% found once. Sequencing used PBMCs from the stem cell graft donor, obtained from the stem cell graft. These receptors were obtained from a human donor who donated a stem cell graft to a child with Wiskott-Aldrich syndrome.

This clonotype occurred many times. This chain uses TRBV20-1 with TRBJ2-5; the match to TRBD2 covers 7 bases. The CDR3 is 16 residues long. Per the germline V gene, CDR1 is DFQATT and CDR2 is SNEGSKA (reference sequence). V lost 5 bases, J lost 1 base, and 13 bases stayed unmatched. CDR3 sequence (DNA): TGCAGTGCTTTTCCCAGCGGGATCGAGCTCCAAGAGACCCAGTACTTC. It specifies CSAFPSGIELQETQYF.

This clonotype was observed many times. The chain joins TRBV7-9 to TRBJ2-7, with D possibly matching TRBD1 (5 bases). In germline, CDR1 is SEHNR, CDR2 FQNEAQ (reference sequence). With 6 bases removed from V and 1 base from J, the gap between germline ends came to 16 bases. The length of the CDR3 is 15 residues. Here the CDR3 DNA reads TGTGCCAGCAGTCCCAGGGAAAGATTGTCCTACGAGCAGTACTTC. Translated, it gives CASSPRERLSYEQYF. The full variable domain, completed using reference TRBV7-9 and TRBJ2-7, is DTGVSQNPRHKITKRGQNVTFRCDPISEHNRLYWYRQTLGQGPEFLTYFQNEAQLEKSRLLSDRFSAERPKGSFSTLEIQRTEQGDSAMYLCASSPRERLSYEQYFGPGTRLTVT.

There are many counts of this clonotype. The V call is TRBV27, the J call TRBJ2-1; the match to TRBD2 covers 11 bases. CDR3 length: 15 amino acids. J lost 9 bases, V lost 4 bases, and 8 bases had no gene match. The germline V gene encodes CDR1 MNHEY and CDR2 SMNVEV (reference sequence). Here the CDR3 reads CASSYLAGGRGEQFF. Here the CDR3 DNA reads TGTGCCAGCAGTTATCTAGCGGGAGGCCGGGGTGAGCAGTTCTTC.

This clonotype was seen many times. The chain couples TRBV28 to TRBJ1-5, with D hard to call. V lost 2 bases and J 4 bases, leaving 12 bases between the germline ends. Germline CDR1 reads MDHEN; CDR2 reads SYDVKM. This CDR3 has 15 amino acids. The CDR3 sequence is CASSLRGGPNQPQHF. The CDR3 DNA sequence: TGTGCCAGCAGTTTACGTGGAGGGCCGAATCAGCCCCAGCATTTT.

The V and J genes are TRBV4-1 and TRBJ2-6, with TRBD1 matching over 7 bases. The CDR3 contains 16 residues. Germline V gene lookup returns CDR1 MGHRA and CDR2 YSYEKL. J gave up 2 bases and V 6 bases, and 7 bases lay outside the gene matches. This CDR3 reads CASRGQPTPGANVLTF. The CDR3 DNA follows: TGCGCCAGCAGGGGACAGCCCACCCCTGGGGCCAACGTCCTGACTTTC.

This clonotype was picked up many times. The chain is built from TRBV6-5 and TRBJ2-5, with 7 bases fitting TRBD1. The germline V gene encodes CDR1 MNHEY and CDR2 SVGAGI. The CDR3 has 15 amino acids. V dropped 6 bases and J dropped 0; count of bases not matched to a gene: 7. CDR3 sequence reads: CASRYRDSYQETQYF. For the CDR3, the DNA is TGTGCCAGCAGGTACCGGGACAGCTACCAAGAGACCCAGTACTTC.

This clonotype was counted ten times or more. This chain joins TRBV12-3 or TRBV12-4 and TRBJ1-6; tentatively, D is TRBD1 (6 bases). V was trimmed by 7 bases and J by 10 bases, leaving 14 bases between them. The CDR3 is 13 amino acids. Here the CDR3 DNA reads TGTGCCAGCACCCCGACAGGATCATCACCCCTCCACTTT. It specifies CASTPTGSSPLHF.

This clonotype has ten or more counts. This chain uses TRBV20-1 with TRBJ1-5; TRBD1 matches at 8 bases. This CDR3 region has 14 residues. J was trimmed by 1 base and V by 3 bases; bases with no gene match: 2. Germline loops: CDR1 DFQATT, CDR2 SNEGSKA (reference sequence). The CDR3 spells CSARRTGSNQPQHF. The CDR3 DNA is TGCAGTGCTAGGAGGACAGGGAGCAATCAGCCCCAGCATTTT.

This clonotype was counted many times. The chain recombines TRBV5-1 with TRBJ2-2; 7 bases line up with TRBD1. V lost 2 bases and J lost 7; bases outside the gene matches: 8. This CDR3 contains 15 residues. CDR1 SGHRS and CDR2 YFSETQ come from the germline V gene. CDR3 sequence: CASSFPTGRGGELFF. CDR3 nucleotide sequence: TGCGCCAGCAGCTTTCCGACAGGGCGAGGCGGGGAGCTGTTTTTT.

This clonotype showed up many times. The chain employs TRBV12-3 or TRBV12-4 and TRBJ1-1; D is unclear. This CDR3 contains 11 residues. The V and J ends lost 3 bases and 7 bases respectively, with 6 bases between them. The CDR3, as DNA: TGTGCCAGCAGTTTGCAGATTGAAGCTTTCTTT. It encodes CASSLQIEAFF.

For this clonotype: A read error may account for a junction end that differs from germline. The genes are TRBV12-3 or TRBV12-4 and TRBJ2-3, with TRBD2 matching over 8 bases. CDR3 length equals 14 residues. This chain's CDR3 is CASSSSGGTDTLYF. The CDR3 bases are TGTGCCAGCAGTTCGAGCGGGGGCACAGATACGCTGTATTTT.

In this sample, this clonotype turned up many times. The CDR3 DNA sequence: TGTGCCACCAGCCCCGGGTGGAACACCGGGGAGCTGTTTTTT. Residues: CATSPGWNTGELFF. V and J are TRBV24-1 and TRBJ2-2; unclear D gene. This CDR3 has 14 residues. Germline V CDR1 and CDR2: KGHDR, SFDVKD. V shed 7 bases and J shed 1 base, with 9 bases lying between them.

The J gene is TRBJ2-1, the V gene TRBV5-1; D unresolved. The CDR3 is made up of 14 amino acids. Germline V gives CDR1 SGHRS, CDR2 YFSETQ. V dropped 6 bases and J dropped 0 bases, with 10 bases sitting between them. The CDR3 nucleotides read TGCGCCAGCACAACCACGGGCTCCTACAATGAGCAGTTCTTC. Translating gives CASTTTGSYNEQFF.

Ten or more counts support this clonotype. The V gene is TRBV6-1, the J gene TRBJ1-4; no firm D call. This CDR3 has 15 residues. The V gene lost 6 bases and the J gene lost 8 bases, with 19 bases spanning the gap. CDR1 is MNHNS, CDR2 SASEGT, per germline. In nucleotides, the CDR3 is TGTGCCAGCAGCTCCCCGACCACACCTGGGGAAAAACTGTTTTTT. Translating gives CASSSPTTPGEKLFF.

Many counts were recorded for this clonotype. The genes are TRBV25-1 and TRBJ2-1; 7 bases map to TRBD2. The CDR3 loop spans 15 amino acids. Germline CDR1 is MGHDK and CDR2 is SYGVNS. V was pared by 6 bases and J by 4 bases, with 9 bases of the junction left unmatched. The CDR3: CASRRTSEGYNEQFF. The CDR3, as DNA: TGTGCCAGCAGGAGAACTAGCGAGGGTTACAATGAGCAGTTCTTC.

This clonotype was seen many times. This chain joins TRBV20-1 and TRBJ1-6; D gene unclear. The V gene lost 3 bases and the J gene lost 0 bases, with 12 bases spanning the gap. This CDR3 is 16 amino acids long. The germline V gene encodes CDR1 DFQATT and CDR2 SNEGSKA (reference sequence). Here the CDR3 reads CSASGLGSSYNSPLHF. CDR3 sequence (DNA): TGCAGTGCTAGCGGGCTGGGCAGCTCCTATAATTCACCCCTCCACTTT.

There are many counts of this clonotype. CDR3: CASTPAVGDGYTF. CDR3 nucleotide sequence: TGTGCCAGCACCCCTGCCGTAGGGGATGGCTACACCTTC. The genes are TRBV6-6 and TRBJ1-2; tentatively, D is TRBD1 (5 bases). Germline V lookup: CDR1 MNHNY, CDR2 SVGAGI (reference sequence). The CDR3 contains 13 residues. V was clipped by 7 bases and J by 6 bases, with 15 bases between them.

This clonotype appeared many times. The rearrangement links TRBV12-5 to TRBJ2-1, with D perhaps TRBD2 (6 bases). There are 13 residues in the CDR3. Trimming stripped 4 bases from V and 6 bases from J, with 10 bases between. Germline assignment: CDR1 LGHNT and CDR2 FRNRAP. Here the CDR3 DNA reads TGTGCTAGTGGTTGGGACTTAAGCAATGAGCAGTTCTTC. It yields the protein CASGWDLSNEQFF.

This clonotype was counted ten times or more. The chain has TRBV6-5 and TRBJ1-6; 7 nucleotides line up with TRBD1. Germline values: CDR1 MNHEY, CDR2 SVGAGI. The trim removed 7 bases at V and 10 bases at J, leaving 13 bases unmatched. The CDR3 consists of 15 residues. In DNA, the CDR3 is TGTGCCAGCAACGAGGACAGGAGGGCTAGCTCACCCCTCCACTTT. Its translation: CASNEDRRASSPLHF.

This clonotype was counted only a few times. The chain combines TRBV6-5 with TRBJ1-6; 7 positions match TRBD1. With 0 bases clipped from V and 0 bases from J, the junction kept 8 bases outside the gene matches. Germline assignment: CDR1 MNHEY and CDR2 SVGAGI. There are 19 residues in the CDR3. CDR3 coding DNA: TGTGCCAGCAGTTACTCGACAGGGACCCTAAGCTCCTATAATTCACCCCTCCACTTT. This translates into CASSYSTGTLSSYNSPLHF.

This clonotype was picked up many times. The chain uses TRBV15 and TRBJ2-1; 11 nucleotides line up with TRBD2. Germline trimming cut 0 bases from V and 7 bases from J; bases unmatched to any gene: 5. CDR1 LNHNV and CDR2 YYDKDF come from the germline V gene (reference sequence). The CDR3 consists of 16 residues. The CDR3 here is CATSREGASGRNEQFF. CDR3 nucleotides: TGTGCCACCAGCAGAGAGGGGGCTAGCGGGAGGAATGAGCAGTTCTTC.

CDR3 loop: CASSLASGGAIGGELFF. Written as DNA, the CDR3 is TGTGCCAGCAGCTTAGCCAGCGGGGGGGCCATTGGAGGGGAGCTGTTTTTT. The V gene is TRBV7-2, the J gene TRBJ2-2; TRBD2 agrees at 10 bases. Losses at the gene ends were 0 bases for V and 8 bases for J; bases not matched to a gene: 9. This CDR3 has 17 residues. The germline V gene has CDR1 SGHTA and CDR2 FQGNSA.

The table lists this clonotype with many counts. The V and J genes are TRBV29-1 and TRBJ2-1; perhaps TRBD2 as D (7 bases). The CDR3 is 13 amino acids. The V end was cut by 7 bases, the J end by 6 bases, with 16 bases between. Looked up from germline, CDR1 is SQVTM and CDR2 is ANQGSEA. The CDR3 reads CSAKEGGINEQFF. The CDR3 region has the DNA TGCAGCGCCAAGGAGGGGGGGATCAATGAGCAGTTCTTC.

V is TRBV7-2 and J is TRBJ1-1, with D possibly TRBD1 on 5 matching bases. With 3 bases removed from V and 0 bases from J, the gap between germline ends came to 11 bases. Germline assignment: CDR1 SGHTA and CDR2 FQGNSA. The CDR3 covers 15 residues. The CDR3 DNA is TGTGCCAGCAGCTTCTCCGGGACGGTGAACACTGAAGCTTTCTTT. This translates into CASSFSGTVNTEAFF.

Only a few counts were recorded for this clonotype. V gene TRBV20-1 combines with J gene TRBJ1-2; 9 bases fit TRBD1. The length of the CDR3 is 13 residues. Germline loops: CDR1 DFQATT, CDR2 SNEGSKA (reference sequence). J was trimmed by 4 bases and V by 5 bases; bases with no gene match: 5. CDR3 residues: CSAWDREGYGYTF. The CDR3 DNA reads as TGCAGTGCTTGGGACAGGGAGGGCTATGGCTACACCTTC.

Ten or more counts support this clonotype. V is TRBV7-8 and J is TRBJ2-7; 8 bases agree with TRBD2. The CDR3 has 16 residues. Germline V lookup: CDR1 SGHVS, CDR2 FQNEAQ. V lost 2 bases and J lost 1; bases outside the gene matches: 7. The CDR3 here is CASSLLISGISYEQYF. In nucleotides, the CDR3 is TGTGCCAGCAGCTTATTGATTAGCGGGATATCCTACGAGCAGTACTTC.

This clonotype came up many times. CDR3 loop: CSVTLNTEAFF. CDR3 nucleotide sequence: TGCAGCGTTACTCTGAACACTGAAGCTTTCTTT. The chain joins TRBV29-1 to TRBJ1-1; D is unclear. V was pared by 5 bases and J by 0 bases, with 4 bases between. The CDR3 runs to 11 residues. Germline lookup yields CDR1 SQVTM and CDR2 ANQGSEA.